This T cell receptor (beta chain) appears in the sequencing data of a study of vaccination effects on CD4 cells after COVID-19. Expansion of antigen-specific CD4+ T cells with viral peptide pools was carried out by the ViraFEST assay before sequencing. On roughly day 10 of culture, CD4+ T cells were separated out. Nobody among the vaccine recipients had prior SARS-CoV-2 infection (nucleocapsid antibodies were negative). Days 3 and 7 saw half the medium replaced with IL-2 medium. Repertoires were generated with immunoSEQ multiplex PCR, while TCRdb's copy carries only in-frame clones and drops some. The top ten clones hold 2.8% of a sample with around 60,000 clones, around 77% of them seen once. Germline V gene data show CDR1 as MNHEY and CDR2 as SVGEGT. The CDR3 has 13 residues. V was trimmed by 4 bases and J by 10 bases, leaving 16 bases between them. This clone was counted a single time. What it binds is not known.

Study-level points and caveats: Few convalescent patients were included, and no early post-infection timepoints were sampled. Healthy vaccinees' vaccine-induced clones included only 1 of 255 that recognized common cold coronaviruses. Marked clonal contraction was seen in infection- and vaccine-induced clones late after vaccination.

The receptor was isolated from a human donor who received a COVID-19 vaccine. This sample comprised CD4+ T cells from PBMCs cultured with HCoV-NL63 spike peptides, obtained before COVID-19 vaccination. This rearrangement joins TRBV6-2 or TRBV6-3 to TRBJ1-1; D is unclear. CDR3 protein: CASSWSSTRGAFF. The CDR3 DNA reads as TGTGCCAGCAGTTGGAGCTCCACCAGAGGAGCTTTCTTT.